Following are 6 T cell receptor beta chains from one sample sequenced in a study of CD8+ T cells in alopecia areata. The sequencing template was cDNA reverse transcribed from extracted RNA. Data came from immunoSEQ multiplex PCR; TCRdb stores just in-frame clones and leaves some out. The data hold approximately 280,000 clones, with about three fifths observed a single time. Treatment described: oral pan-JAK inhibitor, 5-10 mg twice daily. The specimen was CD4+ T cells sorted from blood, collected at week 24, from a patient treated with tofacitinib. The receptors originated from a human donor with alopecia areata.

The chain links TRBV29-1 to TRBJ1-1; 8 bases agree with TRBD1. CDR1 is SQVTM, CDR2 ANQGSEA, per germline. V gave up 6 bases and J gave up 8 bases; unmatched junction bases: 11. The CDR3 totals 13 residues. The CDR3 DNA reads as TGCAGCGTGGGTCCGGGACAGGTGAGGGAAGCTTTCTTT. Translation: CSVGPGQVREAFF.

This clone was found once. The chain is built from TRBV30 and TRBJ1-5; D is unclear. The CDR3 consists of 13 residues. V lost 5 bases, J lost 7 bases, and 15 bases lay in between. CDR1 and CDR2 from the germline V gene are GTSNPN and SVGIG (reference sequence). CDR3 amino acids: CAWGSRGAQPQHF. CDR3 sequence (DNA): TGTGCCTGGGGCTCGCGGGGAGCCCAGCCCCAGCATTTT. Based on the CDR3 plus reference TRBV30 and TRBJ1-5, the full variable domain is SQTIHQWPATLVQPVGSPLSLECTVEGTSNPNLYWYRQAAGRGLQLLFYSVGIGQISSEVPQNLSASRPQDRQFILSSKKLLLSDSGFYLCAWGSRGAQPQHFGDGTRLSIL.

J is TRBJ2-7 and V is TRBV7-9; TRBD2 agrees at 8 bases. Trimming removed 0 bases from V and 2 bases from J; junction bases left unmatched: 0. This CDR3 has 14 amino acids. Looked up from germline, CDR1 is SEHNR and CDR2 is FQNEAQ (reference sequence). CDR3 in DNA: TGTGCCAGCAGCTTAGCCGGGGGGGCCTACGAGCAGTACTTC. Encoded protein: CASSLAGGAYEQYF.

The chain combines TRBV25-1 with TRBJ1-1; 9 bases line up with TRBD1. CDR3 length: 16 amino acids. CDR1 and CDR2 (germline): MGHDK, SYGVNS. Germline trimming cut 4 bases from V and 7 bases from J; bases unmatched to any gene: 13. The CDR3 is CASSAYPGQGGGEAFF. Here the CDR3 DNA reads TGTGCCAGCAGTGCATATCCGGGACAGGGCGGGGGTGAAGCTTTCTTT.

This chain connects TRBV30 to TRBJ2-7; 7 nucleotides agree with TRBD2. The trim removed 5 bases at V and 4 bases at J, leaving 2 bases unmatched. Germline V CDR1 and CDR2: GTSNPN, SVGIG (reference sequence). The CDR3 loop spans 11 amino acids. CDR3 region: CAWQGLYEQYF. The CDR3, as DNA: TGTGCCTGGCAGGGACTATACGAGCAGTACTTC.

This clone was recorded only once. The CDR3, as DNA: TGTGCCTGCGGCACTAGCGGGGGCAATGAGCAGTTCTTC. It specifies CACGTSGGNEQFF. The chain uses TRBV30 and TRBJ2-1, with 11 positions matching TRBD2. Per germline, CDR1 GTSNPN and CDR2 SVGIG (reference sequence). The length of the CDR3 is 13 residues. The J segment lost 6 bases and the V segment lost 6 bases, leaving 4 bases of the junction unmatched.